The 27 T cell receptor beta chains in this list originate from one sample, sequenced in a study of T cells in Graves' hyperthyroidism and ophthalmopathy (dated by TCRdb to the late 2010s). Libraries were prepared through multiplex PCR. TCRdb shows the sequencer as Illumina HiSeq 2000. TCR beta CDR3 regions were amplified from RNA transcripts. The TCR CDR3 was subjected to a first round of RT-PCR using the HTBI primer set and the Qiagen OneStep RT-PCR kit. TCRdb redid the processing of the public reads, applying fastp at Q25 and MiXCR, and retained in-frame beta chains. Duplicate CDR3 protein sequences are folded into a single record with the most common DNA and genes. This sample gives around 300,000 distinct CDR3 sequences in total; around 20% of them show up just once. Around 60% of the sample rests with the top ten. The source material was blood. The receptors originated from a young man with Graves' ophthalmopathy.

There are many counts of this clonotype. The V call is TRBV28, the J call TRBJ1-1; D perhaps matches TRBD1 (5 bases). This CDR3 is 14 amino acids long. V lost 4 bases and J 1 base, leaving 10 bases between the germline ends. Germline V gives CDR1 MDHEN, CDR2 SYDVKM. CDR3 loop: CASSSGTQNTEAFF. For the CDR3, the DNA is TGTGCCAGCAGTTCGGGGACTCAGAACACTGAAGCTTTCTTT.

This clonotype was detected ten times or more. The chain employs TRBV28 and TRBJ1-6, with D unclear. CDR1 is MDHEN, CDR2 SYDVKM, per germline. CDR3 size: 14 residues. V lost 2 bases and J lost 9, with 11 bases in between. The CDR3 protein is CASSLVRHGSPLHF. In DNA form, the CDR3 reads TGTGCCAGCAGTTTAGTTAGGCATGGTTCACCCCTCCACTTT. Full variable domain (missing parts from reference TRBV28 and TRBJ1-6): DVKVTQSSRYLVKRTGEKVFLECVQDMDHENMFWYRQDPGLGLRLIYFSYDVKMKEKGDIPEGYSVSREKKERFSLILESASTNQTSMYLCASSLVRHGSPLHFGNGTRLTVT.

This clonotype was detected ten times or more. J is TRBJ1-2 and V is TRBV5-1; D not resolved. Germline values: CDR1 SGHRS, CDR2 YFSETQ. This CDR3 is built from 14 residues. The ends were cut back, 1 base at V and 0 bases at J, with 7 bases in the middle. Here the CDR3 reads CASSLTEPNYGYTF. DNA for the CDR3: TGCGCCAGCAGCTTGACAGAACCTAACTATGGCTACACCTTC.

The chain links TRBV19 to TRBJ2-1; TRBD2 agrees at 9 bases. Trimming at V came to 6 bases and at J to 7 bases, leaving 10 bases not matched to a gene. Germline V gene data show CDR1 as LNHDA and CDR2 as SQIVND (reference sequence). The CDR3 covers 15 residues. CDR3 sequence (DNA): TGTGCCAGTAGCCTTGGGACTAGCCTTTGGAATGAGCAGTTCTTC. This gives the protein CASSLGTSLWNEQFF.

This clonotype was seen at least ten times. The CDR3 region has the DNA TGTGCCAGCAGTCGGAACCGCTGGGATACGCAGTATTTT. This sequence encodes CASSRNRWDTQYF. This chain uses TRBV12-3 or TRBV12-4 with TRBJ2-3, with D unclear. Trimming removed 5 bases at V and 6 bases at J, with 12 bases between. The CDR3 runs to 13 residues.

This clonotype came up a few times. The V call is TRBV5-1, the J call TRBJ2-3; 12 bases are shared with TRBD1. Per germline, CDR1 SGHRS and CDR2 YFSETQ. The CDR3 contains 17 residues. V trimming: 0 bases; J trimming: 6 bases; junction bases outside the gene matches: 8. This chain's CDR3 is CASSLAGTGGAMDTQYF. DNA for the CDR3: TGCGCCAGCAGCTTGGCCGGGACAGGGGGCGCGATGGATACGCAGTATTTT.

This chain joins TRBV28 and TRBJ2-4, with D possibly being TRBD1 or TRBD2 (5 bases each). The CDR3 runs to 14 residues. Trimming pared 5 bases from V and 1 base from J, leaving 9 bases between. The germline CDR1 and CDR2 sequences are MDHEN and SYDVKM. CDR3 nucleotide sequence: TGTGCCAGCAGTGTGAGGGGCGCCAAAAACATTCAGTACTTC. Amino acids: CASSVRGAKNIQYF.

Points on this clonotype: A much larger clone differs by one base, so this may be a read error. The V gene is TRBV12-3 or TRBV12-4, the J gene TRBJ1-2, with TRBD1 matching 12 bases. The V gene end was trimmed by 5 bases and the J gene end by 4 bases; junction bases not matched to a gene: 5. This CDR3 has 15 amino acids. DNA of the CDR3: TGTGCCAGCAGTCCCGGGACAGGGGGCCGCTATGGCTACACCTTC. Translation gives CASSPGTGGRYGYTF.

This clonotype was seen only a few times. This chain connects TRBV9 to TRBJ1-1; no clear D. Per the germline V gene, CDR1 is SGDLS and CDR2 is YYNGEE. V lost 6 bases and J lost 3, with 18 bases in between. The CDR3 sequence is 15 residues long. The CDR3 coding sequence is TGTGCCAGCAACGTCCTACGAGAGGAGGACACTGAAGCTTTCTTT. It encodes CASNVLREEDTEAFF.

In its sample, this clonotype was seen a few times. This chain uses TRBV28 with TRBJ1-5, with D possibly TRBD1 on 5 matching bases. The germline V gene has CDR1 MDHEN and CDR2 SYDVKM. The ends were cut back, 6 bases at V and 5 bases at J, with 11 bases in the middle. The CDR3 has 13 amino acids. CDR3 DNA: TGTGCCAGCAGAGCAGGGCAGTATCAGCCCCAGCATTTT. Protein: CASRAGQYQPQHF.

The table lists this clonotype with a few counts. The rearrangement links TRBV15 to TRBJ1-6; 8 bases fit TRBD1. The CDR3 totals 14 residues. J lost 8 bases, V lost 6 bases, and 6 bases had no gene match. The germline V gene has CDR1 LNHNV and CDR2 YYDKDF (reference sequence). The CDR3 DNA is TGTGCCACCAGGCAGGACAGGGCTGATTCACCCCTCCACTTT. This encodes CATRQDRADSPLHF. Together with reference TRBV15 and TRBJ1-6, the CDR3 gives the full variable domain: DAMVIQNPRYQVTQFGKPVTLSCSQTLNHNVMYWYQQKSSQAPKLLFHYYDKDFNNEADTPDNFQSRRPNTSFCFLDIRSPGLGDTAMYLCATRQDRADSPLHFGNGTRLTVT.

This clonotype turned up a few times. This chain connects TRBV25-1 to TRBJ1-1; D remains ambiguous. Trimming removed 2 bases from V and 1 base from J, with 8 bases in between. CDR1 is MGHDK and CDR2 is SYGVNS in the germline V gene. CDR3 length: 14 amino acids. The CDR3 DNA reads TGTGCCAGCAGTGAACCGGCGGAGAACACTGAAGCTTTCTTT. The encoded protein is CASSEPAENTEAFF.

This clonotype occurred a few times. The chain has TRBV6-1 and TRBJ1-5, with D perhaps matching TRBD1 (5 bases). Between the trimmed V and J ends, which lost 8 bases and 0 bases, there was a span of 14 bases. From germline, CDR1 is MNHNS and CDR2 SASEGT. This CDR3 is built from 15 residues. CDR3 nucleotides: TGTGCCAGCCGAACGGGACGGAATAGCAATCAGCCCCAGCATTTT. Amino acids: CASRTGRNSNQPQHF.

The V gene is TRBV28, the J gene TRBJ1-2; a possible D gene is TRBD1 (5 bases). There are 12 residues in the CDR3. Trimming took off 5 bases at V and 8 bases at J, with 12 bases between the two ends. Germline V gene lookup returns CDR1 MDHEN and CDR2 SYDVKM. CDR3 sequence (DNA): TGTGCCAGCAGTCAGGGTTCTGGAGGCTACACCTTC. Encoded protein: CASSQGSGGYTF.

This clonotype came up many times. The junction does not match germline at one end; this may be a read error. This rearrangement joins TRBV5-1 to TRBJ1-2; 8 bases fit TRBD1. This CDR3 has 14 residues. CDR1 is SGHRS, CDR2 YFSETQ, per germline. The CDR3 coding sequence is TGTGCCAGCAGCTTAGCAACAGGGGGCTATGGCTACACCTTC. Residues: CASSLATGGYGYTF.

This clonotype was seen more than once but under ten times. The chain has TRBV13 and TRBJ2-1; D may match TRBD1 or TRBD2 (5 bases each). This CDR3 has 15 residues. Germline V CDR1 and CDR2: PRHDT, FYEKMQ (reference sequence). Between the trimmed V and J ends, which lost 5 bases and 7 bases, there was a span of 18 bases. This chain's CDR3 is CASSPTGSPGNEQFF. In nucleotides, the CDR3 is TGTGCCAGCAGCCCCACGGGGAGTCCAGGGAATGAGCAGTTCTTC.

The sample holds a few counts of this clonotype. The genes are TRBV30 and TRBJ1-6; weak D call: TRBD1 (6 bases). V was cut by 0 bases and J by 7 bases, with 13 bases left in between. Germline lookup yields CDR1 GTSNPN and CDR2 SVGIG (reference sequence). The CDR3 spans 15 residues. CDR3 region: CAWSVSDRGNSPLHF. As DNA, the CDR3 is TGTGCCTGGAGTGTCTCGGACAGAGGGAATTCACCCCTCCACTTT. Variable domain in full (rest from reference TRBV30 and TRBJ1-6): SQTIHQWPATLVQPVGSPLSLECTVEGTSNPNLYWYRQAAGRGLQLLFYSVGIGQISSEVPQNLSASRPQDRQFILSSKKLLLSDSGFYLCAWSVSDRGNSPLHFGNGTRLTVT.

This sequence joins TRBV15 and TRBJ1-2; D unresolved. The germline gives CDR1 LNHNV, CDR2 YYDKDF (reference sequence). The CDR3 has 15 residues. V was clipped by 2 bases and J by 4 bases, with 14 bases between them. CDR3 sequence reads: CATSRSRGGIYGYTF. DNA for the CDR3: TGTGCCACCAGCAGATCCCGGGGAGGGATCTATGGCTACACCTTC.

The chain combines TRBV20-1 with TRBJ1-5; D perhaps matches TRBD1 (6 bases). Germline assignment: CDR1 DFQATT and CDR2 SNEGSKA (reference sequence). The CDR3 totals 15 residues. Between the trimmed V and J ends, which lost 0 bases and 6 bases, there was a span of 15 bases. CDR3 loop: CSARDYREGFQPQHF. As DNA, the CDR3 is TGCAGTGCTAGAGATTACAGGGAGGGTTTTCAGCCCCAGCATTTT.

This chain joins TRBV10-2 and TRBJ2-7; D gene ambiguous. This CDR3 spans 11 amino acids. CDR1 is WSHSY and CDR2 is SAAADI in the germline V gene. Between the trimmed V and J ends, which lost 6 bases and 5 bases, there was a span of 8 bases. CDR3 DNA: TGCGCCAGCAGCGATTCGCACGAGCAGTACTTC. As protein: CASSDSHEQYF.

The chain recombines TRBV7-2 with TRBJ1-2; no clear D. The V and J ends lost 0 bases and 4 bases respectively, with 3 bases between them. This CDR3 is 12 amino acids long. Germline V gene lookup returns CDR1 SGHTA and CDR2 FQGNSA. CDR3 DNA sequence: TGTGCCAGCAGCTTAGCCGTCTATGGCTACACCTTC. It yields the protein CASSLAVYGYTF.

A few counts support this clonotype. The chain couples TRBV18 to TRBJ2-6, with no clear D. The CDR3 covers 16 residues. Germline-derived CDR1 and CDR2 are KGHSH and LQKENI. The V and J ends lost 0 bases and 0 bases respectively, with 6 bases between them. CDR3 sequence reads: CASSPPWTSGANVLTF. The CDR3 DNA sequence: TGTGCCAGCTCACCACCTTGGACCTCTGGGGCCAACGTCCTGACTTTC.

This clonotype was detected ten times or more. This sequence joins TRBV27 and TRBJ1-1; tentatively, D is TRBD1 (5 bases). Trimming shortened V by 5 bases and J by 5 bases, and 21 bases separated the two germline ends. The CDR3 is 16 amino acids. From germline, CDR1 is MNHEY and CDR2 SMNVEV (reference sequence). In nucleotides, the CDR3 is TGTGCCAGCAGTCCTTTTTTGGGCCTCTGGGGGACTGAAGCTTTCTTT. Translation gives CASSPFLGLWGTEAFF.

This clonotype was counted between two and nine times. The rearrangement links TRBV11-2 to TRBJ2-5; 7 nucleotides align to TRBD1. The CDR3 is 15 amino acids. J was trimmed by 2 bases and V by 1 base; bases with no gene match: 4. CDR1 and CDR2 from the germline V gene are SGHAT and FQNNGV. CDR3: CASSLGQGQQETQYF. CDR3 sequence (DNA): TGTGCCAGCAGCTTAGGACAGGGTCAGCAAGAGACCCAGTACTTC.

The genes are TRBV27 and TRBJ2-2; 11 bases line up with TRBD2. This CDR3 contains 16 residues. CDR1 MNHEY and CDR2 SMNVEV come from the germline V gene (reference sequence). The junction had 5 bases not matched to a gene; V was cut back by 5 bases and J by 3 bases. CDR3 in DNA: TGTGCCAGCAGTGGTAGCGGGAGGGCGGACACCGGGGAGCTGTTTTTT. Protein sequence: CASSGSGRADTGELFF.

J is TRBJ1-5 and V is TRBV6-1, with a weak D call TRBD1 (5 bases). Germline-derived CDR1 and CDR2 are MNHNS and SASEGT. V shed 7 bases and J shed 2 bases, with 12 bases lying between them. The CDR3 runs to 14 residues. The CDR3 reads CASNAIGGNQPQHF. Here the CDR3 DNA reads TGTGCCAGCAACGCGATAGGGGGCAATCAGCCCCAGCATTTT.

This clonotype has ten or more counts. CDR3 DNA: TGCGCCAGCAGCTTAGGCAGGGAGGGTGGTGAAGCTTTCTTT. As protein: CASSLGREGGEAFF. This chain uses TRBV5-1 with TRBJ1-1, with D maybe TRBD1 (5 bases). The V gene lost 2 bases and the J gene lost 7 bases, with 15 bases spanning the gap. This CDR3 region has 14 residues. Germline CDR1 reads SGHRS; CDR2 reads YFSETQ.